Below are 9 T cell receptor beta chains sequenced from a single sample in a study of T cell responses to AZD1222 COVID-19 vaccine. Produced via immunoSEQ multiplex PCR; TCRdb's table is partial and in-frame only. The top ten clones hold over 3% of a sample with tens of thousands of clones, 90% of them seen once. This sample comprised peripheral blood, obtained 28 days after the second AZD1222 dose. Source of these receptors: an adult who received the AZD1222 COVID-19 vaccine.

This sequence joins TRBV7-8 and TRBJ2-7, with 7 bases that match TRBD1. CDR3 length equals 15 residues. V gave up 6 bases and J gave up 3 bases; unmatched junction bases: 11. The germline CDR1 and CDR2 sequences are SGHVS and FQNEAQ. CDR3 nucleotide sequence: TGTGCCAGCAGGGCCCCCGGGACAGCCTTCTACGAGCAGTACTTC. Encoded protein: CASRAPGTAFYEQYF.

The chain uses TRBV6-1 and TRBJ1-1; D remains ambiguous. With 3 bases removed from V and 5 bases from J, the gap between germline ends came to 7 bases. This CDR3 region has 12 residues. Germline lookup yields CDR1 MNHNS and CDR2 SASEGT. The CDR3 region is CASSDLGTEAFF. CDR3 in DNA: TGTGCCAGCAGTGATTTGGGGACTGAAGCTTTCTTT.

V and J are TRBV4-1 and TRBJ2-2; either TRBD1 or TRBD2 may fit D (5 bases each). The CDR3 spans 17 residues. V shed 1 base and J shed 6 bases, with 18 bases lying between them. CDR1 MGHRA and CDR2 YSYEKL come from the germline V gene. The CDR3 is CASSQANLGLASGELFF. DNA of the CDR3: TGCGCCAGCAGCCAAGCTAACTTGGGGCTAGCCTCCGGGGAGCTGTTTTTT.

The chain carries TRBV27 and TRBJ1-1, with a possible D match to TRBD1 (5 bases). The CDR3 loop spans 15 amino acids. Deletions cut 2 bases from V and 3 bases from J, with 13 bases between. Germline values: CDR1 MNHEY, CDR2 SMNVEV (reference sequence). This chain's CDR3 is CASSLRQGWDTEAFF. As DNA, the CDR3 is TGTGCCAGCAGTTTACGGCAGGGATGGGACACTGAAGCTTTCTTT.

The chain couples TRBV5-1 to TRBJ1-4; no clear D. CDR1 and CDR2 (germline): SGHRS, YFSETQ. V was trimmed by 4 bases and J by 5 bases, leaving 12 bases between them. The CDR3 has 14 residues. CDR3: CASSRDTGNEKLFF. CDR3 nucleotide sequence: TGCGCCAGCAGCAGAGACACGGGAAATGAAAAACTGTTTTTT.

This chain uses TRBV19 with TRBJ1-4, with 9 bases lining up with TRBD1. Germline loops: CDR1 LNHDA, CDR2 SQIVND (reference sequence). This CDR3 is 16 amino acids long. V dropped 8 bases and J dropped 5; count of bases not matched to a gene: 12. The CDR3 sequence is CASAKSSTGGNEKLFF. In nucleotides, the CDR3 is TGTGCCAGTGCTAAATCCTCGACAGGGGGAAATGAAAAACTGTTTTTT.

The genes are TRBV7-3 and TRBJ2-1; no clear D gene. V lost 5 bases and J 9 bases, leaving 14 bases between the germline ends. The CDR3 is made up of 13 amino acids. Germline V CDR1 and CDR2: SGHTA, FQGTGA. The CDR3 region has the DNA TGTGCCAGCAGCCCCCCGGCGTCGAGTGAGCAGTTCTTC. Translated: CASSPPASSEQFF. Based on the CDR3 plus reference TRBV7-3 and TRBJ2-1, the full variable domain is GAGVSQTPSNKVTEKGKYVELRCDPISGHTALYWYRQSLGQGPEFLIYFQGTGAADDSGLPNDRFFAVRPEGSVSTLKIQRTERGDSAVYLCASSPPASSEQFFGPGTRLTVL.

J is TRBJ1-1 and V is TRBV2, with 8 bases aligning to TRBD1. This CDR3 has 16 residues. The trim removed 4 bases at V and 7 bases at J, leaving 14 bases unmatched. The germline CDR1 and CDR2 sequences are SNHLY and FYNNEI. CDR3 amino acids: CASSGGPGGSRIEAFF. The CDR3 DNA sequence: TGTGCCAGCAGTGGAGGGCCAGGGGGCTCAAGGATTGAAGCTTTCTTT.

V gene TRBV11-3 combines with J gene TRBJ2-7; possible D gene TRBD1, 6 bases. V lost 5 bases, J lost 5 bases, and 10 bases lay in between. This CDR3 is 12 amino acids long. Germline CDR1 and CDR2: SGHNT and YENEEA. The CDR3 DNA reads as TGTGCCAGCAGCGGCGCAGGGGACGAGCAGTACTTC. The encoded protein is CASSGAGDEQYF.